This T cell receptor (beta chain) was identified in a study of shared clonotypes between healthy human individuals. As for the study in general: Three plates were used per donor for CD4 naive, three for CD4 memory, two for CD8 naive and one for CD8 memory. Study-level results: The four-donor shared clonotypes exceeded non-shared clonotypes in generation probability, with non-shared ones scoring lower.

Of note for this clone: Its antigen remains unidentified.

There are 15 residues in the CDR3. Unmatched junction bases numbered 7, after V lost 4 bases and J lost 7 bases. The germline V gene encodes CDR1 MDHEN and CDR2 SYDVKM. Deep level was the assay's run setting. The repertoire was sequenced with immunoSEQ multiplex PCR; TCRdb's copy has only in-frame clones and lacks some. The sample consists of 600,000 to 750,000 clones, about two thirds of them appearing once. The sample was memory CD4+ T cells sorted from blood. Subset in this sample: CD45RA-negative fraction. The chain carries TRBV28 and TRBJ2-4, with 10 bases lining up with TRBD2. This TCR was sampled from a woman aged 25 to 39 in good health. The CDR3, as DNA: TGTGCCAGCAGTTCCGAACTAGCGGGAACGAACATTCAGTACTTC. This codes for CASSSELAGTNIQYF.